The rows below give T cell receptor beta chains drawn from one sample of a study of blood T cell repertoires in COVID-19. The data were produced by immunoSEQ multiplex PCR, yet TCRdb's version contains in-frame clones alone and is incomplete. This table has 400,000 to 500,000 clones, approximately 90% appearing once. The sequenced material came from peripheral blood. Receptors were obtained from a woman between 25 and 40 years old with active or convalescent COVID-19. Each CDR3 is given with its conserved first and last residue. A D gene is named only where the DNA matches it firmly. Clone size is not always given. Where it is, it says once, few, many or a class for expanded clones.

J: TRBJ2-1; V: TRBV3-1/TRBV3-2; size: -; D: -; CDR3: CASSQGSQGYNEQFF; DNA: TGTGCCAGCAGCCAAGGATCACAGGGCTACAATGAGCAGTTCTTC
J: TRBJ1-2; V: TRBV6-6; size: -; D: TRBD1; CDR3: CASSTGQGAANYGYTF; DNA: TGTGCCAGCAGTACGGGACAGGGGGCAGCTAACTATGGCTACACCTTC
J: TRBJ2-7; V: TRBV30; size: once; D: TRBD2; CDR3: CAWSWGRAVSYEQYF; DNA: TGTGCCTGGAGTTGGGGGAGGGCCGTTTCCTACGAGCAGTACTTC
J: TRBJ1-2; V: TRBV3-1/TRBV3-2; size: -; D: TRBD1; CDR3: CASSRTTGGRNYGYTF; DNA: TGTGCCAGCAGCCGAACTACAGGGGGCCGGAACTATGGCTACACCTTC
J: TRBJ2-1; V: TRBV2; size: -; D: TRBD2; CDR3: CASQGLAGAASEQFF; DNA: TGTGCCAGCCAGGGGCTAGCGGGGGCAGCAAGCGAGCAGTTCTTC
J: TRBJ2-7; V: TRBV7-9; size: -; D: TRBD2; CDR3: CASSLEWGTSGSYEQYF; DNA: TGTGCCAGCAGCTTAGAGTGGGGGACTAGCGGATCCTACGAGCAGTACTTC
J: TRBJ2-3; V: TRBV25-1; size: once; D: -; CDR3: CASSVSPLTDTQYF; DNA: TGTGCCAGCAGTGTTAGTCCCCTCACAGATACGCAGTATTTT
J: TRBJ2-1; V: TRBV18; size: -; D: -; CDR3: CASSPVAMPNEQFF; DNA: TGTGCCAGCTCACCGGTCGCTATGCCCAATGAGCAGTTCTTC
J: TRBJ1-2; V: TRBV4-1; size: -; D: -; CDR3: CASSRRGTLGVNEGGYTF; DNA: TGCGCCAGCAGCCGCAGGGGCACCCTAGGGGTAAACGAGGGTGGCTACACCTTC
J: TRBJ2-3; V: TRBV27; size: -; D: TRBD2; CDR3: CASSSSGRAGDTQYF; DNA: TGTGCCAGCAGTTCAAGCGGGAGGGCCGGAGATACGCAGTATTTT